The present TCR beta chain was sequenced within a study of T cells in localized non-small cell lung cancer. Study-level results: A raised T cell density in blood coincided with lengthier overall survival. Sequencing covered just one tumor region, so heterogeneity cannot be ruled out. Highest T cell clonality was seen in uninvolved adjacent lung, surpassing that measured in tumor. Appearing in adjacent lung were a median about 60 of the top 100 tumor clones.

The protocol was immunoSEQ multiplex PCR, while the TCRdb copy is restricted to in-frame clones and leaves out a portion. The sample shows tens of thousands of clones, 80% to 90% of them seen only once. The CDR3 length is 16 residues. The V gene end was trimmed by 5 bases and the J gene end by 7 bases; junction bases not matched to a gene: 17. Germline V gene lookup returns CDR1 MNHEY and CDR2 SMNVEV (reference sequence). In regard to this clone: Antigen unknown.

The material sequenced was peripheral blood, taken before any cancer treatment. This TCR was recovered from a woman aged 40-70 years with stage I lung adenocarcinoma. The V gene is TRBV27, the J gene TRBJ2-7; TRBD2 aligns across 7 bases. CDR3 coding DNA: TGTGCCAGCAGTCCCCGGGGTAGCGGGCCCTCGGGGGAGCAGTACTTC. Translation gives CASSPRGSGPSGEQYF.